The clone carrying this T cell receptor (beta chain) was picked up many times. Its matching antigen is unknown. The record originates from a study of T cells in Graves' hyperthyroidism and ophthalmopathy. General observations from the study: In blood, most of the thyroid clonotypes expanded above 0.001 were also present.

Template material for amplifying TCR beta CDR3 regions consisted of RNA transcripts. Using the HTBI primer set, a first-round RT-PCR was run on the TCR CDR3. Using its own MiXCR run on the multiplex PCR reads, TCRdb lists one record per CDR3 protein. This sample has about 700,000 distinct CDR3 sequences, with 13% to 15% found just once. Sequencing was performed on blood. The sequence came from a woman between 18 and 29 years old with Graves' hyperthyroidism.

CDR3 in amino acids: CASSLDSGSPQEETQYF. The CDR3 DNA reads TGTGCCAGCAGTTTGGACAGCGGGAGCCCCCAAGAAGAGACCCAGTACTTC. This chain joins TRBV28 and TRBJ2-5; 8 bases map to TRBD2. The CDR3 length is 17 residues. Germline CDR1 and CDR2: MDHEN and SYDVKM. With 3 bases clipped from V and 3 bases from J, the junction kept 12 bases outside the gene matches.